The T cell receptor beta chain under discussion was sequenced for a study of post-analysis software for immune sequencing data. TCR beta cDNA libraries had unique molecular identifiers. From the PCR reads, TCRdb called clonotypes with MiXCR, one entry per CDR3 protein. The top ten hold approximately 4.5% of the sample, which has about 820,000 distinct CDR3 sequences, roughly 50% seen once. This CDR3 is built from 17 residues. With 0 bases clipped from V and 3 bases from J, the junction kept 11 bases outside the gene matches. The germline V gene has CDR1 SGHRS and CDR2 YFSETQ. In the case of this clonotype: Its antigen is as yet unknown.

Study-level results: Patients had higher frequencies than controls of about five TRBV segments, including TRBV5-6, TRBV5-1 and TRBV20-1.

The sample was blood. This sequence was found in a girl aged 5 to 17 with multiple sclerosis. The chain carries TRBV5-1 and TRBJ2-7, with TRBD1 identical over 8 bases. The CDR3 coding sequence is TGCGCCAGCAGCTTGGGTTGGTCGACAGGGGCTGACTACGAGCAGTACTTC. Residues: CASSLGWSTGADYEQYF.